These T cell receptor beta chains were read from a single sample in a study of blood T cell repertoires in COVID-19. The method was immunoSEQ multiplex PCR; TCRdb's version includes in-frame clones alone and lacks a portion of them. The data contain 210,000 or so clones, approximately 85% of them singletons. Sequencing was done on a sample of peripheral blood. The receptors originated from a woman between 50 and 59 years old with active or convalescent COVID-19. The CDR3 runs from the conserved cysteine through the conserved F or W. D genes are given only for firm matches. Some rows mark clone size as missing; the rest say once, few, many or name a class of expanded clone.

size,J,V,D,DNA,CDR3
NA,TRBJ2-7,TRBV23-1,NA,TGCGCCAGTACAACTCCGGGACACCCCTACGAGCAGTACTTC,CASTTPGHPYEQYF
NA,TRBJ2-3,TRBV28,NA,TGTGCCAGCAGTCCCCTTGGGGGCGGGGGAGTCACAGATACGCAGTATTTT,CASSPLGGGGVTDTQYF
NA,TRBJ2-1,TRBV30,TRBD1,TGTGCCTGGAGGCGATGGACAGGGGTGAACGCTGAGCAGTTCTTC,CAWRRWTGVNAEQFF
NA,TRBJ2-2,TRBV5-1,NA,TGCGCCAGCAGCTCAACGGGACTTTCGAACACCGGGGAGCTGTTTTTT,CASSSTGLSNTGELFF
NA,TRBJ2-4,TRBV9,NA,TGTGCCAGCAGCGTAGACCTACTTCAGGATCAGTACTTC,CASSVDLLQDQYF
few,TRBJ1-2,TRBV10-3,TRBD1,TGTGCCATCAGTGAGGGGACAGGGGGCCATGGCTACACCTTC,CAISEGTGGHGYTF
NA,TRBJ1-1,TRBV2,TRBD1,TGTGCCAGCAATTACAGGGGGGGATTGAACACTGAAGCTTTCTTT,CASNYRGGLNTEAFF
NA,TRBJ1-5,TRBV28,NA,TGTGCCAGCAGTTCCCAAGGCCGGGGTTGGGATAGCAATCAGCCCCAGCATTTT,CASSSQGRGWDSNQPQHF
NA,TRBJ1-1,TRBV7-9,NA,TGTGCCAGCAGCCTTTATTCTGAAGCTTTCTTT,CASSLYSEAFF
NA,TRBJ1-4,TRBV2,TRBD1,TGTGCCAGCAGTCCGGACAGGGTTAATGAAAAACTGTTTTTT,CASSPDRVNEKLFF
NA,TRBJ1-3,TRBV5-1,TRBD1,TGCGCCAGCAGCTTGGAAGGACAGGGCTCTGGAAACACCATATATTTT,CASSLEGQGSGNTIYF
NA,TRBJ1-1,TRBV29-1,NA,TGCAGCGTTGAAACCGGCACTGAAGCTTTCTTT,CSVETGTEAFF
once,TRBJ2-4,TRBV19,NA,TGTGCCAGTAGTATAGAGGAGGGTAACATTCAGTACTTC,CASSIEEGNIQYF
NA,TRBJ1-1,TRBV5-1,NA,TGCGCCAGCAGCTTGGTAGGGGAAGACACTGAAGCTTTCTTT,CASSLVGEDTEAFF
NA,TRBJ2-1,TRBV19,NA,TGTGCCAGTAGTATCGGGGGTTCCTACAATGAGCAGTTCTTC,CASSIGGSYNEQFF
NA,TRBJ1-4,TRBV7-9,TRBD1,TGTGCCAGCAGCCCCACCAGGGGGGTGGGAAAACTGTTTTTT,CASSPTRGVGKLFF
NA,TRBJ1-2,TRBV19,NA,TGTGCCAGTAGTCACAGGGACTATGGCTACACCTTC,CASSHRDYGYTF
NA,TRBJ1-2,TRBV19,TRBD1,TGTGCCAGTACCCCGGGACAGATCTATGGCTACACCTTC,CASTPGQIYGYTF
few,TRBJ2-2,TRBV7-2,NA,TGTGCCAGCAGAGTCCTAGCGAGGAACACCGGGGAGCTGTTTTTT,CASRVLARNTGELFF
NA,TRBJ2-7,TRBV11-2,NA,TGTGCCAGCAGCCAGCCTAGGGAGAGCCCCTACGAGCAGTACTTC,CASSQPRESPYEQYF
NA,TRBJ1-2,TRBV27,NA,TGTGCCAGCAGTGGCAGGGTCTTCGGGGGCTACACCTTC,CASSGRVFGGYTF
NA,TRBJ2-3,TRBV5-4,TRBD1,TGTGCCAGCAGCTTGGCCGGACAGGGGGGAGATACGCAGTATTTT,CASSLAGQGGDTQYF
NA,TRBJ2-5,TRBV13,TRBD1,TGTGCCAGCAGCTTAGGGGACAGGGAAGAGACCCAGTACTTC,CASSLGDREETQYF
NA,TRBJ1-6,TRBV14,NA,TGTGCCAGCAGCCAAGTTTGGGGCCTTAGAAATTCACCCCTCCACTTT,CASSQVWGLRNSPLHF
NA,TRBJ2-5,TRBV18,TRBD1,TGTGCCAGCTCACTTAGGACAGGGCAAGAGACCCAGTACTTC,CASSLRTGQETQYF
NA,TRBJ1-1,TRBV28,NA,TGTGCCAGCAGTTTATGGGGCAGGGCCGACACTGAAGCTTTCTTT,CASSLWGRADTEAFF
once,TRBJ1-1,TRBV25-1,TRBD1,TGTGCCAGCAGTGAATTCACCGGACAGGGGCGCACTGAAGCTTTCTTT,CASSEFTGQGRTEAFF
NA,TRBJ2-2,TRBV7-2,TRBD2,TGTGCCAGCAGCTTAGGGCCGGGACTAGGGTCGAGCGGGGAGCTGTTTTTT,CASSLGPGLGSSGELFF
NA,TRBJ2-1,TRBV11-2,NA,TGTGCCAGCAGCTCAGGTGGCAGGCCAGGCGTATACAATGAGCAGTTCTTC,CASSSGGRPGVYNEQFF
NA,TRBJ1-2,TRBV5-1,TRBD1,TGCGCCAGCGAACTTACAGGGGGCTCCGGTGGAGGCTACACCTTC,CASELTGGSGGGYTF
NA,TRBJ2-5,TRBV5-5,NA,TGTGCCAGCAGCTTAAGGTCCCGAGGGGAGACCCAGTACTTC,CASSLRSRGETQYF
NA,TRBJ1-2,TRBV11-2,TRBD1,TGTGCCAGCAGCTTGCCAGGGGGCATCTATGGCTACACCTTC,CASSLPGGIYGYTF
NA,TRBJ2-7,TRBV12-3/TRBV12-4,TRBD1,TGTGCCAGCAGGGGGGACAGCTACGAGCAGTACTTC,CASRGDSYEQYF
once,TRBJ1-6,TRBV3-1/TRBV3-2,TRBD1,TGTGCCAGCAGCCATCAGGGGGCGGTCAATTCACCCCTCCACTTT,CASSHQGAVNSPLHF
NA,TRBJ1-4,TRBV3-1/TRBV3-2,NA,TGTGCCAGCAGCCAAGAAGGGGCTGCAACTAATGAAAAACTGTTTTTT,CASSQEGAATNEKLFF
once,TRBJ2-3,TRBV10-1,TRBD2,TGCGCCAGCACCCCCGGGGGGTCCTCAGATACGCAGTATTTT,CASTPGGSSDTQYF
NA,TRBJ2-7,TRBV29-1,NA,TGCAGCGTTCTAAGCTACGAGCAGTACTTC,CSVLSYEQYF
NA,TRBJ1-2,TRBV7-9,NA,TGTGCCAGCAGCCTATCCTGGACAAGAAATTGGGATGGCTACACCTTC,CASSLSWTRNWDGYTF
NA,TRBJ1-5,TRBV27,NA,TGTGCCAGCCGCCCGGGAGGGTCGGGCAATCAGCCCCAGCATTTT,CASRPGGSGNQPQHF
NA,TRBJ2-1,TRBV5-1,NA,TGCGCCAGCAGCTTGGATGTACAGTGGAAGGAGCAGTTCTTC,CASSLDVQWKEQFF
NA,TRBJ2-6,TRBV18,TRBD2,TGTGCCAGCTTGCGGGGGGAGTCTGTGGCCAACGTCCTGACTTTC,CASLRGESVANVLTF
NA,TRBJ1-2,TRBV19,NA,TGTGCCAGTAGTATAGATCTAGTAGGCTATGGCTACACCTTC,CASSIDLVGYGYTF
NA,TRBJ1-3,TRBV18,TRBD1,TGTGCCAGCTCACCAGGACAGGGGTCTGGAAACACCATATATTTT,CASSPGQGSGNTIYF
NA,TRBJ1-6,TRBV6-5,TRBD1,TGTGCCAGCAACAGGGGGATAAATTCACCCCTCCACTTT,CASNRGINSPLHF
NA,TRBJ2-7,TRBV29-1,TRBD1,TGCAGCGTCCGCGGGACAGGAGAGCAGTACTTC,CSVRGTGEQYF
NA,TRBJ1-2,TRBV28,TRBD1,TGTGCCAGCAGTTTGCGGTTGGGACAGGGATTTTCTGGCTACACCTTC,CASSLRLGQGFSGYTF
once,TRBJ1-4,TRBV7-6,NA,TGTGCCAGCAGCTTAGGTGGGGGCGTACTCTCGGGTGAAAAACTGTTTTTT,CASSLGGGVLSGEKLFF
few,TRBJ2-5,TRBV2,TRBD2,TGTGCCAGCGAGCGGGGAATTCAAGAGACCCAGTACTTC,CASERGIQETQYF
NA,TRBJ1-6,TRBV7-9,NA,TGTGCCAGCAACCGAAAGGGGGTTAATTCACCCCTCCACTTT,CASNRKGVNSPLHF
NA,TRBJ1-6,TRBV5-4,NA,TGTGCCAGCAGCTTGGGTGGAGATTCACCCCTCCACTTT,CASSLGGDSPLHF
NA,TRBJ2-1,TRBV6-5,NA,TGTGCCAGCAGTTACTCTCCGGGTAACAATGAGCAGTTCTTC,CASSYSPGNNEQFF
NA,TRBJ1-6,TRBV29-1,NA,TGCAGCGTTGGGGCAGCGTGGAGGGATTCACCCCTCCACTTT,CSVGAAWRDSPLHF
once,TRBJ2-3,TRBV19,NA,TGTGCCAGTAGGATACAGGGTACAGATACGCAGTATTTT,CASRIQGTDTQYF